One and the same sample provided the 17 T cell receptor beta chains below, sequenced in a study of T cells in Graves' hyperthyroidism and ophthalmopathy (dated by TCRdb to the late 2010s). Libraries came from multiplex PCR. TCRdb shows the sequencer as Illumina HiSeq 2000. The TCR beta CDR3 regions were amplified from the RNA transcripts. The TCR CDR3 was subjected to a first round of RT-PCR using the HTBI primer set and the Qiagen OneStep RT-PCR kit. In-frame beta chains were kept once TCRdb had trimmed the public reads at Q25 with fastp and called clones with MiXCR. Records with the same CDR3 protein are collapsed into one entry carrying the most frequent genes and DNA. The sample has around 200,000 distinct CDR3 sequences on record, about a sixth of them singletons. In total, the top ten clones hold roughly 30% of the sample. The sequencing input was blood. The receptors were gathered from a woman between 45 and 60 years old with Graves' hyperthyroidism.

This clonotype was seen many times. The gene calls are TRBV18 and TRBJ1-1; D perhaps matches TRBD1 (5 bases). Trimming cost V 1 base and J 9 bases, with 18 bases left between them. CDR3 length: 15 amino acids. Germline-derived CDR1 and CDR2 are KGHSH and LQKENI. CDR3 nucleotides: TGTGCCAGCTCACCACGAGAGGGGCCGCTCGCCAAAGCTTTCTTT. Its protein product is CASSPREGPLAKAFF.

This chain connects TRBV27 to TRBJ1-2; D gene uncertain. Germline-derived CDR1 and CDR2 are MNHEY and SMNVEV (reference sequence). CDR3 length equals 17 residues. Trimming removed 1 base at V and 8 bases at J, with 23 bases between. CDR3 nucleotides: TGTGCCAGCAGTTTATTCTCGGCTCGGGAATCGATGTCGGGCTACACCTTC. It encodes CASSLFSARESMSGYTF.

J is TRBJ1-1 and V is TRBV19; a possible D gene is TRBD1 (6 bases). The germline CDR1 and CDR2 sequences are LNHDA and SQIVND (reference sequence). This CDR3 comprises 14 residues. V lost 5 bases and J lost 5, with 15 bases in between. The CDR3 spells CASSHPGVGTEAFF. The DNA of the CDR3 is TGTGCCAGTAGTCACCCAGGGGTTGGTACTGAAGCTTTCTTT.

In its sample, this clonotype was seen many times. The genes are TRBV28 and TRBJ2-1; the D is unclear. The germline V gene encodes CDR1 MDHEN and CDR2 SYDVKM. Trimming left V 4 bases short and J 7 bases short, with 17 bases between. This CDR3 is 15 amino acids long. The CDR3 spells CASSSPQTVTNEQFF. CDR3 DNA sequence: TGTGCCAGCAGTTCCCCCCAAACAGTTACAAATGAGCAGTTCTTC.

The rearrangement uses TRBV4-2 and TRBJ2-5; D is perhaps TRBD1 (6 bases). The ends were cut back, 1 base at V and 12 bases at J, with 9 bases in the middle. The CDR3 has 11 amino acids. Looked up from germline, CDR1 is LGHNA and CDR2 is YNFKEQ. The chain's CDR3 is CASSQGQGKYF. In nucleotides, the CDR3 is TGTGCCAGCAGCCAAGGGCAGGGGAAGTACTTC.

This clonotype was detected ten times or more. CDR3 region: CASSSGGASNQPQHF. The CDR3 DNA sequence: TGTGCCAGCAGTTCAGGGGGCGCATCCAATCAGCCCCAGCATTTT. The chain employs TRBV28 and TRBJ1-5; 8 bases map to TRBD1. V lost 4 bases, J lost 3 bases, and 5 bases stayed unmatched. Germline V gene data show CDR1 as MDHEN and CDR2 as SYDVKM. This CDR3 comprises 15 residues.

This clonotype occurred a few times. This rearrangement joins TRBV4-2 to TRBJ2-5, with a tentative D call TRBD1 (6 bases). Trimming removed 6 bases from V and 5 bases from J, with 16 bases in between. Per germline, CDR1 LGHNA and CDR2 YNFKEQ. The CDR3 runs to 14 residues. The CDR3 protein is CASSPMGAGETQYF. DNA of the CDR3: TGTGCCAGCAGTCCTATGGGGGCTGGCGAGACCCAGTACTTC.

This clonotype was detected only a few times. The chain recombines TRBV13 with TRBJ2-5; D is uncertain. Germline V gene lookup returns CDR1 PRHDT and CDR2 FYEKMQ (reference sequence). Trimming shortened V by 2 bases and J by 6 bases, and 7 bases separated the two germline ends. CDR3 size: 12 residues. The CDR3 region has the DNA TGTGCCAGCAGCTTAAGGTCAAAGACCCAGTACTTC. It specifies CASSLRSKTQYF. The entire variable domain, with the rest obtained from reference TRBV13 and TRBJ2-5, is as follows: AAGVIQSPRHLIKEKRETATLKCYPIPRHDTVYWYQQGPGQDPQFLISFYEKMQSDKGSIPDRFSAQQFSDYHSELNMSSLELGDSALYFCASSLRSKTQYFGPGTRLLVL.

This clonotype appeared many times. The chain couples TRBV6-5 to TRBJ2-2; TRBD1 matches at 7 bases. Trimming removed 0 bases from V and 1 base from J; junction bases left unmatched: 8. CDR1 MNHEY and CDR2 SVGAGI come from the germline V gene. CDR3 length: 18 residues. CDR3 region: CASSYSFAGTENTGELFF. The CDR3 bases are TGTGCCAGCAGTTACTCTTTTGCCGGGACAGAGAACACCGGGGAGCTGTTTTTT.

The sample holds many counts of this clonotype. V and J are TRBV20-1 and TRBJ1-4; D perhaps matches TRBD1 (5 bases). In germline, CDR1 is DFQATT, CDR2 SNEGSKA (reference sequence). This CDR3 comprises 15 residues. The ends were cut back, 5 bases at V and 3 bases at J, with 16 bases in the middle. CDR3 bases: TGCAGTGCTGATCTGTCCCAGGGTTCTAATGAAAAACTGTTTTTT. It codes for CSADLSQGSNEKLFF.

This clonotype was observed many times. The rearrangement uses TRBV6-1 and TRBJ2-7; tentatively, D is TRBD1 (5 bases). The V end lost 5 bases, the J end lost 2 bases, and 13 bases lay between the germline ends. Germline-derived CDR1 and CDR2 are MNHNS and SASEGT. The CDR3 sequence is 14 residues long. DNA of the CDR3: TGTGCCAGCAGTTCTAGTGGGGCCCCCTACGAGCAGTACTTC. This codes for CASSSSGAPYEQYF.

This clonotype showed up many times. The V gene is TRBV2, the J gene TRBJ1-5; D unresolved. V was shortened by 5 bases and J by 0 bases, with 11 bases between the two germline ends. This CDR3 is 15 amino acids long. Per the germline V gene, CDR1 is SNHLY and CDR2 is FYNNEI. The CDR3 loop is CASSLTENSNQPQHF. DNA for the CDR3: TGTGCCAGCAGTCTTACAGAAAATAGCAATCAGCCCCAGCATTTT. Drawing the rest from reference TRBV2 and TRBJ1-5, the complete variable domain is EPEVTQTPSHQVTQMGQEVILRCVPISNHLYFYWYRQILGQKVEFLVSFYNNEISEKSEIFDDQFSVERPDGSNFTLKIRSTKLEDSAMYFCASSLTENSNQPQHFGDGTRLSIL.

This clonotype appeared many times. The chain recombines TRBV11-2 with TRBJ2-5, with D uncertain. V gave up 10 bases and J gave up 0 bases, with 9 bases separating them. This CDR3 is built from 12 residues. Germline lookup yields CDR1 SGHAT and CDR2 FQNNGV. The CDR3 is CATSLNQETQYF. Written as DNA, the CDR3 is TGTGCCACCTCATTAAACCAAGAGACCCAGTACTTC.

This clonotype has just a few counts. The J gene is TRBJ2-2, the V gene TRBV7-9; D might be TRBD2 (5 bases). V was pared by 8 bases and J by 4 bases, with 11 bases between. This CDR3 comprises 13 residues. Germline V lookup: CDR1 SEHNR, CDR2 FQNEAQ (reference sequence). CDR3 in amino acids: CASGGYSTGELFF. CDR3 nucleotides: TGTGCCAGCGGAGGATATAGCACCGGGGAGCTGTTTTTT. The full variable domain, its missing parts supplied by reference TRBV7-9 and TRBJ2-2, is DTGVSQNPRHKITKRGQNVTFRCDPISEHNRLYWYRQTLGQGPEFLTYFQNEAQLEKSRLLSDRFSAERPKGSFSTLEIQRTEQGDSAMYLCASGGYSTGELFFGEGSRLTVL.

The V and J genes are TRBV25-1 and TRBJ1-3; 10 bases map to TRBD1. The CDR3 length is 17 residues. CDR1 is MGHDK, CDR2 SYGVNS, per germline. The V gene end was trimmed by 0 bases and the J gene end by 3 bases; junction bases not matched to a gene: 5. CDR3 sequence (DNA): TGTGCCAGCAGTGAATACGGGACAGGGGTAGTTGGAAACACCATATATTTT. Amino acid sequence: CASSEYGTGVVGNTIYF.

V and J are TRBV3-1 and TRBJ1-1, with D unresolved. CDR1 and CDR2 from the germline V gene are LGHDT and YNNKEL (reference sequence). This CDR3 has 13 amino acids. V was pared by 5 bases and J by 3 bases, with 10 bases between. The CDR3, as DNA: TGTGCCAGCAGCAGAGGAGATTACACTGAAGCTTTCTTT. This gives the protein CASSRGDYTEAFF.

The V call is TRBV2, the J call TRBJ2-1; 7 bases map to TRBD1. The germline CDR1 and CDR2 sequences are SNHLY and FYNNEI. Trimming removed 7 bases from V and 4 bases from J; junction bases left unmatched: 10. This CDR3 is built from 15 residues. CDR3 nucleotide sequence: TGTGCCAGCATGCTGACAGGGAGAGGTTACAATGAGCAGTTCTTC. Protein: CASMLTGRGYNEQFF.